The 21 T cell receptor beta chains presented below share a single source sample, sequenced in a study of cytomegalovirus exposure and HLA in healthy donors. 13 Jbeta primers and 60 Vbeta primers were used for the PCR. The table came from immunoSEQ multiplex PCR; TCRdb's copy has only in-frame clones and leaves some out. The profile shows fewer than 120,000 clones, over 65% of them singletons. Sequencing was done on a sample of PBMCs. These receptors all stem from a woman aged 25-40 years in good health and CMV-seronegative.

CDR3 coding DNA: TGTGCCAGCTCCCCAGGAGACAGGGGCTATGGCTACACCTTC. This translates into CASSPGDRGYGYTF. V and J are TRBV18 and TRBJ1-2; 8 bases fit TRBD1. The CDR3 covers 14 residues. V lost 6 bases and J lost 4; bases outside the gene matches: 7. Per germline, CDR1 KGHSH and CDR2 LQKENI.

The chain links TRBV5-6 to TRBJ2-7; no reliable D call. V lost 4 bases and J lost 6, with 11 bases in between. The CDR3 is 12 amino acids. CDR1 SGHDT and CDR2 YYEEEE come from the germline V gene. The CDR3, as DNA: TGTGCCAGCAGCCCAATCTCAGGCGAGCAGTACTTC. This sequence encodes CASSPISGEQYF.

The rearrangement uses TRBV5-1 and TRBJ2-6, with 8 nucleotides matching TRBD1. Germline V gene lookup returns CDR1 SGHRS and CDR2 YFSETQ. V gave up 5 bases and J gave up 4 bases; unmatched junction bases: 14. The CDR3 is made up of 18 amino acids. CDR3 nucleotides: TGCGCCAGCAGGGGTGGACAGGGCCACCTGTTAGGGGCCAACGTCCTGACTTTC. Translating gives CASRGGQGHLLGANVLTF.

CDR3 loop: CASSLGHRGFATEAFF. The CDR3 DNA sequence: TGCGCCAGCAGCTTAGGACACAGGGGGTTCGCCACTGAAGCTTTCTTT. The chain carries TRBV5-1 and TRBJ1-1, with 8 bases matching TRBD1. The CDR3 is 16 residues long. V was pared by 2 bases and J by 4 bases, with 10 bases of the junction left unmatched. CDR1 and CDR2 (germline): SGHRS, YFSETQ.

The V and J genes are TRBV30 and TRBJ2-7; 7 positions match TRBD1. The J segment lost 3 bases and the V segment lost 2 bases, leaving 4 bases of the junction unmatched. The CDR3 contains 13 residues. Per the germline V gene, CDR1 is GTSNPN and CDR2 is SVGIG (reference sequence). The CDR3, as DNA: TGTGCCTGGAGTTATTACAGGGGCTACGAGCAGTACTTC. Protein product: CAWSYYRGYEQYF.

The genes are TRBV6-5 and TRBJ2-3; D remains unclear. This CDR3 is 16 amino acids long. Trimming removed 0 bases from V and 2 bases from J, with 12 bases in between. Germline-derived CDR1 and CDR2 are MNHEY and SVGAGI. CDR3 DNA: TGTGCCAGCAGTTACTCGAGGCTTAGAGCCACAGATACGCAGTATTTT. This encodes CASSYSRLRATDTQYF.

This chain links TRBV28 with TRBJ1-1; no definite D call. The CDR3 runs 15 residues. Per the germline V gene, CDR1 is MDHEN and CDR2 is SYDVKM. Trimming pared 8 bases from V and 0 bases from J, leaving 16 bases between. CDR3: CASLIGYGVNTEAFF. The CDR3 DNA is TGTGCCAGCCTCATAGGGTACGGGGTGAACACTGAAGCTTTCTTT.

The J gene is TRBJ1-6, the V gene TRBV6-1; unclear D gene. This CDR3 contains 14 residues. Germline V lookup: CDR1 MNHNS, CDR2 SASEGT. The V gene lost 4 bases and the J gene lost 8 bases, with 12 bases spanning the gap. CDR3 in DNA: TGTGCCAGCAGTGTCCGGGTCAAGGATTCACCCCTCCACTTT. Protein sequence: CASSVRVKDSPLHF.

The chain has TRBV28 and TRBJ1-2; 7 bases match TRBD1. V dropped 8 bases and J dropped 1; count of bases not matched to a gene: 10. There are 15 residues in the CDR3. Germline V CDR1 and CDR2: MDHEN, SYDVKM. The CDR3 sequence is CASLETTGRNYGYTF. Here the CDR3 DNA reads TGTGCCAGCTTAGAGACGACAGGGCGTAACTATGGCTACACCTTC.

The chain recombines TRBV18 with TRBJ1-3; 11 bases map to TRBD1. Unmatched junction bases numbered 0, after V lost 3 bases and J lost 2 bases. CDR1 is KGHSH and CDR2 is LQKENI in the germline V gene. The CDR3 spans 15 residues. The chain's CDR3 is CASSPDRGPGNTIYF. DNA of the CDR3: TGTGCCAGCTCACCGGACAGGGGGCCTGGAAACACCATATATTTT.

V gene TRBV7-9 combines with J gene TRBJ1-5; 9 nucleotides match TRBD1. J gave up 7 bases and V 0 bases, and 13 bases lay outside the gene matches. The CDR3 loop spans 18 amino acids. CDR1 is SEHNR, CDR2 FQNEAQ, per germline (reference sequence). CDR3: CASSLANTGTGFDQPQHF. The CDR3 region has the DNA TGTGCCAGCAGCTTAGCCAACACCGGGACAGGGTTTGACCAGCCCCAGCATTTT.

The chain combines TRBV28 with TRBJ2-1; 10 positions match TRBD2. The V and J ends lost 3 bases and 1 base, in that order; junction bases with no gene match: 6. CDR1 MDHEN and CDR2 SYDVKM come from the germline V gene. The CDR3 has 17 amino acids. The CDR3 DNA follows: TGTGCCAGCAGTTTCCAGCGGGGGGGAGTGTCCTACAATGAGCAGTTCTTC. Translating gives CASSFQRGGVSYNEQFF.

V and J are TRBV9 and TRBJ1-2, with no clear D. Germline CDR1 is SGDLS and CDR2 is YYNGEE. Trimming took off 2 bases at V and 8 bases at J, with 16 bases between the two ends. The CDR3 covers 14 residues. CDR3 amino acids: CASSVGGVEGGYTF. The CDR3 DNA reads as TGTGCCAGCAGCGTCGGTGGGGTTGAGGGCGGCTACACCTTC.

J is TRBJ2-3 and V is TRBV11-2; D call uncertain. CDR3 length: 13 residues. V dropped 1 base and J dropped 4 bases, with 6 bases sitting between them. CDR1 is SGHAT, CDR2 FQNNGV, per germline. The CDR3 loop is CASSLVRADTQYF. Here the CDR3 DNA reads TGTGCCAGCAGCTTAGTTCGGGCAGATACGCAGTATTTT.

The chain links TRBV14 to TRBJ1-4; TRBD1 aligns across 8 bases. V dropped 1 base and J dropped 2; count of bases not matched to a gene: 3. Looked up from germline, CDR1 is SGHDN and CDR2 is FVKESK. The CDR3 loop spans 16 amino acids. This CDR3 reads CASSQGDRRTNEKLFF. The CDR3 nucleotides are TGTGCCAGCAGCCAAGGGGACAGGAGGACTAATGAAAAACTGTTTTTT.

This clone showed up just a few times. The chain recombines TRBV2 with TRBJ2-7; D possibly corresponds to TRBD1 (6 bases). This CDR3 comprises 15 residues. V lost 3 bases and J lost 4, with 16 bases in between. CDR1 and CDR2 (germline): SNHLY, FYNNEI. The CDR3 reads CASSEAQGILYEQYF. CDR3 nucleotide sequence: TGTGCCAGCAGTGAGGCTCAGGGGATTCTGTACGAGCAGTACTTC.

The genes are TRBV10-2 and TRBJ1-2, with 8 nucleotides matching TRBD1. V lost 7 bases to trimming and J lost 4 bases; unmatched junction nucleotides: 8. This CDR3 contains 14 residues. The V gene's germline CDR1 is WSHSY and CDR2 SAAADI. The CDR3 coding sequence is TGCGCCAGCACCGACCTCGGACAGGGCTATGGCTACACCTTC. It is translated as CASTDLGQGYGYTF.

The chain employs TRBV28 and TRBJ1-4, with D perhaps TRBD1 (6 bases). The CDR3 sequence is 13 residues long. In germline, CDR1 is MDHEN, CDR2 SYDVKM. Trimming stripped 6 bases from V and 8 bases from J, with 13 bases between. The CDR3 loop is CASSPGGGEKLFF. The CDR3 DNA follows: TGTGCCAGCAGCCCGGGAGGGGGGGAAAAACTGTTTTTT.

The genes are TRBV15 and TRBJ2-7, with 9 positions matching TRBD2. V gave up 1 base and J gave up 1 base; unmatched junction bases: 11. The CDR3 runs to 18 residues. Germline CDR1 and CDR2: LNHNV and YYDKDF (reference sequence). In DNA form, the CDR3 reads TGTGCCACCAGCAGAGTTCCCTTACTAGCGGGCCTTTCCTACGAGCAGTACTTC. Its translation: CATSRVPLLAGLSYEQYF.

The V and J genes are TRBV4-3 and TRBJ2-7; 8 nucleotides line up with TRBD1. The CDR3 consists of 14 residues. V trimming: 2 bases; J trimming: 2 bases; junction bases outside the gene matches: 2. Per the germline V gene, CDR1 is LGHNA and CDR2 is YSLEER. The CDR3 DNA sequence: TGCGCCAGCAGCCAAATCAGGGGGCCCTACGAGCAGTACTTC. Its protein product is CASSQIRGPYEQYF.

The gene calls are TRBV28 and TRBJ1-1, with 7 bases matching TRBD1. V lost 7 bases and J lost 3; bases outside the gene matches: 8. In germline, CDR1 is MDHEN, CDR2 SYDVKM. The length of the CDR3 is 14 residues. The CDR3 region has the DNA TGTGCCAGCAATATACAGGGGAGCGACACTGAAGCTTTCTTT. Translated, it gives CASNIQGSDTEAFF.